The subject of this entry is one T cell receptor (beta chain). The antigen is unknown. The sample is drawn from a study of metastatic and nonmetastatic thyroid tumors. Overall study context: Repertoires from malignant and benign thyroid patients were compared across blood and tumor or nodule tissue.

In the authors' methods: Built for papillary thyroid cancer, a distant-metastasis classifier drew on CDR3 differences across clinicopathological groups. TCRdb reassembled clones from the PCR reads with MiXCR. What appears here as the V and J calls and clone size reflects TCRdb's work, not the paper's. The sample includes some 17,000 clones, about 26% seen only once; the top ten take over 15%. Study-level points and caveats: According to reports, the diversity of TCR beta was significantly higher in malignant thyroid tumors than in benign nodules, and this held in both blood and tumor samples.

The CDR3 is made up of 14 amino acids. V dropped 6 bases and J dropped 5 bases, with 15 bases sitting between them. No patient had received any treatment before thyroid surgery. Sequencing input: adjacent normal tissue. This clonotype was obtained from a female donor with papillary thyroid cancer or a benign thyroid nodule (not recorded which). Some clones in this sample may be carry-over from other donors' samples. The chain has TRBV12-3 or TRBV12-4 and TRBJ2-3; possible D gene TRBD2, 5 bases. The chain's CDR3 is CASSAYGLLDTQYF. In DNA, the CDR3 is TGTGCCAGCAGCGCTTATGGACTTTTAGATACGCAGTATTTT.